Listed below are T cell receptor beta chains from one sample, sequenced in a study of T-cell reconstitution after alpha-beta-depleted transplantation in children. TCRdb passed the PCR reads through MiXCR, listing each CDR3 protein once. In the table there are about 980,000 distinct CDR3 sequences, around 30% of which are singletons. The sequencing here drew on PBMCs, mostly from graft donor cells, taken 360 days after TCRalphabeta/CD19-depleted stem cell transplant. Receptors originate from a boy less than two years old who had a stem cell transplant for SCID, so the T cells may come from the graft donor. CDR3s include the opening cysteine and the closing phenylalanine or tryptophan. A D gene is named only where the DNA matches it firmly. Size tells how often a clone was seen (once, few, many) or the class of an expanded clone, and some rows leave it out.

length	V	D	size	J	CDR3	DNA
16	TRBV7-2	.	few	TRBJ2-1	CASSSRTGLPYNEQFF	TGTGCCAGCAGCTCGCGCACCGGACTTCCCTACAATGAGCAGTTCTTC
12	TRBV6-6	.	.	TRBJ1-4	CASSYSSEKLFF	TGTGCCAGCAGTTACTCGAGTGAAAAACTGTTTTTT
15	TRBV27	TRBD1	few	TRBJ2-3	CASRLDRALTDTQYF	TGTGCCAGCAGGTTGGACAGGGCCCTCACAGATACGCAGTATTTT
16	TRBV6-2/TRBV6-3	TRBD1	few	TRBJ1-1	CASRPTGGPRATEAFF	TGTGCCAGCAGACCGACAGGGGGCCCGCGGGCAACTGAAGCTTTCTTT
15	TRBV6-5	.	.	TRBJ1-2	CASSYSETAVYGYTF	TGTGCCAGCAGTTACTCGGAGACGGCTGTCTATGGCTACACCTTC
16	TRBV28	.	.	TRBJ2-2	CASSLWVGTATGELFF	TGTGCCAGCAGTTTATGGGTAGGGACGGCCACCGGGGAGCTGTTTTTT
13	TRBV29-1	.	.	TRBJ1-2	CSVDEGGVKGYTF	TGCAGCGTTGATGAGGGGGGCGTGAAGGGCTACACCTTC
13	TRBV16	.	few	TRBJ2-7	CASSPQPSYEQYF	TGTGCCAGCAGCCCTCAGCCCTCGTACGAGCAGTACTTC
15	TRBV12-3/TRBV12-4	.	few	TRBJ2-3	CASSTRGTLTDTQYF	TGTGCCAGCAGTACACGGGGGACCCTGACAGATACGCAGTATTTT
14	TRBV20-1	.	.	TRBJ1-5	CSASSQYSNQPQHF	TGCAGTGCTAGCTCGCAGTATAGCAATCAGCCCCAGCATTTT
14	TRBV18	.	few	TRBJ2-7	CASSPRGASYEQYF	TGTGCCAGCTCACCCCGGGGTGCGTCCTACGAGCAGTACTTC
14	TRBV6-1	TRBD1	many	TRBJ1-1	CASSRQGINTEAFF	TGTGCCAGCAGCCGACAGGGAATCAACACTGAAGCTTTCTTT
21	TRBV28	.	.	TRBJ2-1	CASSFYYDVSGEGAQYNEQFF	TGTGCCAGCAGTTTCTATTATGACGTTTCGGGAGAGGGGGCGCAATACAATGAGCAGTTCTTC
15	TRBV2	TRBD1	few	TRBJ1-6	CASREGQARNSPLHF	TGTGCCAGCAGGGAGGGACAGGCGAGGAATTCACCCCTCCACTTT
15	TRBV5-5	.	few	TRBJ1-2	CASSPLFWGNYGYTF	TGTGCCAGCAGCCCCTTATTTTGGGGTAACTATGGCTACACCTTC
17	TRBV20-1	.	few	TRBJ1-5	CSARDFGAGAGDQPQHF	TGCAGTGCTAGAGATTTTGGGGCGGGGGCGGGAGATCAGCCCCAGCATTTT
13	TRBV7-6	.	few	TRBJ2-3	CASSQPEGDTQYF	TGTGCCAGCAGCCAGCCTGAGGGTGATACGCAGTATTTT
17	TRBV20-1	TRBD2	.	TRBJ2-1	CSARAFRLAGGYNEQFF	TGCAGTGCTAGAGCCTTCCGACTAGCGGGGGGCTACAATGAGCAGTTCTTC
15	TRBV6-2/TRBV6-3	.	few	TRBJ2-7	CASSQGAGYRREQYF	TGTGCCAGCAGCCAGGGCGCAGGCTACCGGAGAGAGCAGTACTTC
13	TRBV5-5	.	few	TRBJ1-6	CASSAPYNSPLHF	TGTGCCAGCAGCGCCCCCTATAATTCACCCCTCCACTTT
15	TRBV12-3/TRBV12-4	TRBD1	few	TRBJ1-2	CASSFRGQGKGGYTF	TGTGCCAGCAGTTTCAGAGGACAGGGGAAGGGTGGCTACACCTTC
13	TRBV29-1	.	few	TRBJ2-3	CSVDTGPTDTQYF	TGCAGCGTTGACACAGGACCCACAGATACGCAGTATTTT
17	TRBV7-8	TRBD2	few	TRBJ2-2	CASSTVTSPTNTGELFF	TGTGCCAGCAGCACCGTGACTAGCCCCACGAACACCGGGGAGCTGTTTTTT
11	TRBV5-1	.	few	TRBJ1-1	CASSDATEAFF	TGCGCCAGCAGCGACGCCACTGAAGCTTTCTTT
14	TRBV28	.	.	TRBJ2-2	CASRLQGGRGELFF	TGTGCCAGCCGACTCCAGGGTGGGAGAGGGGAGCTGTTTTTT
15	TRBV10-3	TRBD2	.	TRBJ2-3	CAISAFSGNTDTQYF	TGTGCCATCAGTGCATTTAGCGGGAACACAGATACGCAGTATTTT
15	TRBV28	.	few	TRBJ2-2	CASSSGGVGTGELFF	TGTGCCAGCAGCTCGGGGGGCGTGGGGACCGGGGAGCTGTTTTTT
15	TRBV5-1	.	.	TRBJ2-7	CASSRGGTFSYEQYF	TGCGCCAGCAGCAGAGGGGGTACATTCTCCTACGAGCAGTACTTC
15	TRBV24-1	.	few	TRBJ2-3	CATSDPGQPTDTQYF	TGTGCCACCAGTGATCCTGGACAGCCCACAGATACGCAGTATTTT
18	TRBV7-2	TRBD2	.	TRBJ2-2	CASSLGLAGARRTGELFF	TGTGCCAGCAGCTTGGGGCTAGCGGGGGCCAGGAGAACCGGGGAGCTGTTTTTT
15	TRBV9	.	few	TRBJ2-1	CASSVEGTAAAEQFF	TGTGCCAGCAGCGTAGAAGGGACCGCTGCGGCTGAGCAGTTCTTC
17	TRBV10-3	.	few	TRBJ2-7	CAISESTQGGGSYEQYF	TGTGCCATCAGTGAGTCTACGCAGGGAGGGGGTTCCTACGAGCAGTACTTC
15	TRBV7-2	TRBD2	few	TRBJ2-7	CASSPRGLAVLEQYF	TGTGCCAGCAGCCCCAGGGGACTAGCGGTCCTTGAGCAGTACTTC
16	TRBV5-1	.	.	TRBJ1-6	CASSLEGADIGSPLHF	TGCGCCAGCAGCTTGGAAGGAGCGGACATCGGTTCACCCCTCCACTTT
16	TRBV5-5	TRBD1	.	TRBJ2-1	CASSSTGGTSYNEQFF	TGTGCCAGCAGCAGCACAGGGGGAACCTCCTACAATGAGCAGTTCTTC
14	TRBV4-1	.	.	TRBJ2-5	CASSPVLFPETQYF	TGCGCCAGCAGCCCAGTCCTGTTTCCAGAGACCCAGTACTTC
13	TRBV25-1	TRBD1	.	TRBJ2-3	CASSKQGATTQYF	TGTGCCAGCAGTAAACAGGGGGCAACTACGCAGTATTTT
16	TRBV7-8	.	many	TRBJ2-2	CASSLGPALLTGELFF	TGTGCCAGCAGCTTAGGCCCCGCGCTCCTCACCGGGGAGCTGTTTTTT
14	TRBV19	.	.	TRBJ1-2	CASSIVAGIYGYTF	TGTGCCAGTAGTATAGTGGCGGGGATCTATGGCTACACCTTC
16	TRBV28	.	.	TRBJ2-4	CASSLPTTAAKNIQYF	TGTGCCAGCAGCCTACCCACTACAGCTGCCAAAAACATTCAGTACTTC